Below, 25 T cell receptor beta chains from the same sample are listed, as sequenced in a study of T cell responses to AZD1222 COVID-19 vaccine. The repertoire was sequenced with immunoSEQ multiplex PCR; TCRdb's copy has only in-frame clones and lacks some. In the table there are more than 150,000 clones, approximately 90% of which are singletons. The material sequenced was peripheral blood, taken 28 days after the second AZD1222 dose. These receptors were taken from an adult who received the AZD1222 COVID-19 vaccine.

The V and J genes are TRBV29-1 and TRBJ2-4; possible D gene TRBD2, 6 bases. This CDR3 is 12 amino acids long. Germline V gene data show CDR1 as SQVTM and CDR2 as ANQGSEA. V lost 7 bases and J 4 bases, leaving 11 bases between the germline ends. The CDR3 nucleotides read TGCAGCGCCCTTCGGGGGAAAAACATTCAGTACTTC. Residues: CSALRGKNIQYF.

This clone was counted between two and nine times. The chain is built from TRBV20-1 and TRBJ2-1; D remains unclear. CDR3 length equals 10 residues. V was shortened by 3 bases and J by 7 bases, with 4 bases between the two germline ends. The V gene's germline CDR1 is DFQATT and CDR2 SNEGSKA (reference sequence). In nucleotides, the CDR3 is TGCAGTGCTAGCGAGAATGAGCAGTTCTTC. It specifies CSASENEQFF.

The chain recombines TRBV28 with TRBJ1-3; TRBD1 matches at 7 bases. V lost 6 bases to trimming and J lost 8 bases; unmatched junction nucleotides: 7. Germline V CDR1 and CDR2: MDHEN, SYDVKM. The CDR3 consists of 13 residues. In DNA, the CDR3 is TGTGCCAGCAGCATTACAGGGGCGGACACCATATATTTT. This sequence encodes CASSITGADTIYF.

This CDR3 reads CASSLTGFTEAFF. CDR3 bases: TGTGCCAGCAGTCTCACAGGGTTCACTGAAGCTTTCTTT. The chain employs TRBV27 and TRBJ1-1; a weak D match, TRBD1 (6 bases). Looked up from germline, CDR1 is MNHEY and CDR2 is SMNVEV (reference sequence). V was pared by 5 bases and J by 4 bases, with 11 bases between. The CDR3 contains 13 residues.

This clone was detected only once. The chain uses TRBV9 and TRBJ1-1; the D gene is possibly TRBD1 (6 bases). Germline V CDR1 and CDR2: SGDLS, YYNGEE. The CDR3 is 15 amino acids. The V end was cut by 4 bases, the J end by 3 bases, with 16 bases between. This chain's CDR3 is CASSPRQVQDTEAFF. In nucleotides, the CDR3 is TGTGCCAGCAGCCCACGACAGGTCCAGGACACTGAAGCTTTCTTT.

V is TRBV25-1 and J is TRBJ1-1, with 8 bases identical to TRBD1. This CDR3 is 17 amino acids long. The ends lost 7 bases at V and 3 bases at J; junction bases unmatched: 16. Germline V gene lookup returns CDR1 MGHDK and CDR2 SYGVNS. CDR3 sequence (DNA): TGTGCCAGCACCCCGATTGGCCAGGGGACAGGTGACACTGAAGCTTTCTTT. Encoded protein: CASTPIGQGTGDTEAFF.

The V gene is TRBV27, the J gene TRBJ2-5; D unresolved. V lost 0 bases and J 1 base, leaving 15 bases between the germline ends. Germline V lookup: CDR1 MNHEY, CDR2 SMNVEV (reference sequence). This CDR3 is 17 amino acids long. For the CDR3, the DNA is TGTGCCAGCAGTTTATCGGCTACGGGTGCCCGCCAAGAGACCCAGTACTTC. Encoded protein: CASSLSATGARQETQYF.

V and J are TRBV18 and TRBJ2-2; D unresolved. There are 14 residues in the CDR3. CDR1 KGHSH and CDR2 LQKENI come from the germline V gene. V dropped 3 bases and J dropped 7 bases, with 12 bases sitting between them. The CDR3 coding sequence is TGTGCCAGCTCACCCTCTTTTGGAGACGGGGAGCTGTTTTTT. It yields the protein CASSPSFGDGELFF. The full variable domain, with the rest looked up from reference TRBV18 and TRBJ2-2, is NAGVMQNPRHLVRRRGQEARLRCSPMKGHSHVYWYRQLPEEGLKFMVYLQKENIIDESGMPKERFSAEFPKEGPSILRIQQVVRGDSAAYFCASSPSFGDGELFFGEGSRLTVL.

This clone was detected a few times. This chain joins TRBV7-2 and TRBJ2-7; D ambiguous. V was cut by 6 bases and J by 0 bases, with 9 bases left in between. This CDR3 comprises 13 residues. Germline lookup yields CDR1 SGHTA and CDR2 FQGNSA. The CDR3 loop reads CASRSTGSYEQYF. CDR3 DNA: TGTGCCAGCAGGTCTACCGGCTCCTACGAGCAGTACTTC.

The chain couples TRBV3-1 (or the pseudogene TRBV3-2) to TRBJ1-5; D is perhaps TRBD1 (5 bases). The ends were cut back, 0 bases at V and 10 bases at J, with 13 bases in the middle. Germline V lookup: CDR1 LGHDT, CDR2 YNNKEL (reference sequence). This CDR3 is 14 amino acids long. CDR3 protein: CASSQDGIGGPQHF. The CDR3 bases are TGTGCCAGCAGCCAAGATGGAATTGGGGGACCCCAGCATTTT.

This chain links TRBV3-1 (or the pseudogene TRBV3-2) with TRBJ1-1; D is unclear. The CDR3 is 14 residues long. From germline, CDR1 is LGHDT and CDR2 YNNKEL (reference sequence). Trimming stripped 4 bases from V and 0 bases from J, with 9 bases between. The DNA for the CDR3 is TGTGCCAGCAGCCCCCCTTCTCTGAACACTGAAGCTTTCTTT. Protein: CASSPPSLNTEAFF.

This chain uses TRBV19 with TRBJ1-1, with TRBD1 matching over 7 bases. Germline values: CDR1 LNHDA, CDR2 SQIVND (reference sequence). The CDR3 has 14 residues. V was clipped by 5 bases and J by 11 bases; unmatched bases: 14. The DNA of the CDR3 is TGTGCCAGTAGTCCCGGACAGGCGTCGACGGTCGCTTTCTTT. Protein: CASSPGQASTVAFF.

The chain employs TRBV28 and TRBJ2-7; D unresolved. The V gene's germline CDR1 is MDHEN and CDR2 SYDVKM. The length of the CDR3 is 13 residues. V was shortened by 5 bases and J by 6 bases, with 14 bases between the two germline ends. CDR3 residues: CASSLSFAPEQYF. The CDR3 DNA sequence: TGTGCCAGCAGTCTCTCCTTTGCCCCCGAGCAGTACTTC.

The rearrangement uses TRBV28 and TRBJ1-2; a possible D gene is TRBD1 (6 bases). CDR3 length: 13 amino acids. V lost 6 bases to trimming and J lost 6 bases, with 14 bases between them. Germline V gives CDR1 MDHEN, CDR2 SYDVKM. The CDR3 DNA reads TGTGCCAGCAGCTCTAGGGGGGGAAATGGCTACACCTTC. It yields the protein CASSSRGGNGYTF.

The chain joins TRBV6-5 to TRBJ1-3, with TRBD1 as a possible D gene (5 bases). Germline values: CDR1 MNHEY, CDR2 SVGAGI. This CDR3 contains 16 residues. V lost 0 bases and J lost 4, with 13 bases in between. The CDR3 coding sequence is TGTGCCAGCAGTTACTCACCCGGCCAGGGAGGAAACACCATATATTTT. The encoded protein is CASSYSPGQGGNTIYF.

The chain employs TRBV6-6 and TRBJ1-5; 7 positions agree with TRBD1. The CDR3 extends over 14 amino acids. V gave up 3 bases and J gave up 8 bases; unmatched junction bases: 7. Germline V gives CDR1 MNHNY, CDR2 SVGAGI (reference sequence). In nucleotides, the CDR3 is TGTGCCAGCAGTTATCCAGGGGGAGAGGAGCCCCAGCATTTT. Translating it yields CASSYPGGEEPQHF.

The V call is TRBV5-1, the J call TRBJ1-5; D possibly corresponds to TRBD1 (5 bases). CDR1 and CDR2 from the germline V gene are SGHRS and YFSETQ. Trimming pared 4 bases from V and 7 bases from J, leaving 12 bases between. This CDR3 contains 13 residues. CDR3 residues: CASSRLGGQPQHF. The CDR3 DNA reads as TGCGCCAGCAGCCGACTTGGGGGGCAGCCCCAGCATTTT.

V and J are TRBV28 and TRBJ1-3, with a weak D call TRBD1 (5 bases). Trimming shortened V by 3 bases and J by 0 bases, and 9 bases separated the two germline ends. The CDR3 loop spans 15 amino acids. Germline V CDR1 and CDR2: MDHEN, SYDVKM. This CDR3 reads CASSLSGLSGNTIYF. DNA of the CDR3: TGTGCCAGCAGTTTGTCGGGGCTCTCTGGAAACACCATATATTTT.

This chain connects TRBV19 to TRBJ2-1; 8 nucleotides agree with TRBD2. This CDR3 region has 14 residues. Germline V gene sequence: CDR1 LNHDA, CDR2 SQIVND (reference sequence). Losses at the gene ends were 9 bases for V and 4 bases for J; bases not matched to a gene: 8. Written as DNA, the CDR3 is TGTGCCAGCGGAGTTAGCGGGACTTACAATGAGCAGTTCTTC. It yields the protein CASGVSGTYNEQFF.

CDR3 sequence (DNA): TGTGCCAGCAGCTTGCGGGACAGGAACAACTATGGCTACACCTTC. Translation gives CASSLRDRNNYGYTF. The V and J genes are TRBV7-2 and TRBJ1-2; TRBD1 aligns across 8 bases. V was clipped by 3 bases and J by 2 bases; unmatched bases: 5. The CDR3 is 15 residues long. Germline V gives CDR1 SGHTA, CDR2 FQGNSA. The entire variable domain, with the rest obtained from reference TRBV7-2 and TRBJ1-2, is as follows: GAGVSQSPSNKVTEKGKDVELRCDPISGHTALYWYRQSLGQGLEFLIYFQGNSAPDKSGLPSDRFSAERTGGSVSTLTIQRTQQEDSAVYLCASSLRDRNNYGYTFGSGTRLTVV.

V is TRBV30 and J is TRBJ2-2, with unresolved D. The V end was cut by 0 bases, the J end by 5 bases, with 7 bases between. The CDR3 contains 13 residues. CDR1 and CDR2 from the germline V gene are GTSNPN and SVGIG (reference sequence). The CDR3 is CAWSVRKTGELFF. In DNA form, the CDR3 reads TGTGCCTGGAGTGTACGGAAGACCGGGGAGCTGTTTTTT.

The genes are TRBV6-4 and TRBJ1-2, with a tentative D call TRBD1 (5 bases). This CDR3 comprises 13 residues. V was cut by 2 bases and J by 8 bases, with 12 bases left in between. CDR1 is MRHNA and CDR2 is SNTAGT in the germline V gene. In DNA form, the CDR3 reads TGTGCCAGCAGTGACAATTTGGGACGGGGCTACACCTTC. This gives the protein CASSDNLGRGYTF.

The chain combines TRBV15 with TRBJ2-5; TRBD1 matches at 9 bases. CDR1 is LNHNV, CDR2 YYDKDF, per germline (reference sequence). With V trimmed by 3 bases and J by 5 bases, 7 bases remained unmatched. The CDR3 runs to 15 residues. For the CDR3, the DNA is TGTGCCACCAGCAGTTTGACAGGGGGTGTGGAGACCCAGTACTTC. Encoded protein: CATSSLTGGVETQYF.

The CDR3 DNA is TGTGCCAGCAGCACCTGGGACTTCTCCTACGAGCAGTACTTC. Amino acids: CASSTWDFSYEQYF. The chain uses TRBV6-5 and TRBJ2-7, with a possible D match to TRBD2 (6 bases). Trimming removed 6 bases at V and 0 bases at J, with 12 bases between. The germline gives CDR1 MNHEY, CDR2 SVGAGI. This CDR3 is 14 amino acids long.

In DNA, the CDR3 is TGCAGTGCTAGCCACAATGAAAAACTGTTTTTT. This encodes CSASHNEKLFF. This chain connects TRBV20-1 to TRBJ1-4; D is unresolved. V lost 3 bases, J lost 5 bases, and 4 bases lay in between. CDR3 length: 11 residues. The germline V gene has CDR1 DFQATT and CDR2 SNEGSKA (reference sequence).